There are many counts of the clone carrying this T cell receptor (beta chain). What it binds is unknown. Given the absence of the conserved phenylalanine or tryptophan at the CDR3 end, a read error is likely. The DNA is left out, because the CDR3 cannot be placed on it with certainty; the CDR3 is given as TCRdb lists it. Indicated time point: persistent/refractory GD, antithyroid drugs over 5 years with positive TRAb. PBMC-extracted RNA yielded the TCR library. The data derive from a study of regulatory T cells in long-lasting Graves disease. Study in general: A definition of persistent Graves' disease required over 5 years of antithyroid drugs plus positive TSH receptor antibodies.

Including both end residues, the CDR3 is 9 amino acids long. Germline CDR1 is MNHEY and CDR2 is SMNVEV (reference sequence). Construction of the TCR beta libraries employed iRepertoire HTBI primers in conjunction with Arm-PCR of CDR3 regions. A single record per CDR3 protein comes from TCRdb applying MiXCR to the multiplex PCR reads. The sample has a few hundred thousand distinct CDR3 sequences, 20% to 25% seen once. Broader study findings: Persistent cases favored TRBV28, TRBJ1-2 and TRBJ2-5.

This sample comprised peripheral blood mononuclear cells (PBMCs), obtained when the disease was refractory, from a patient treated with antithyroid drugs. This chain uses TRBV27 with TRBJ1-6. The sequence derives from a female donor with Graves disease. The CDR3: CASSLIIHS.